This note documents a single T cell receptor (beta chain) sequence. Its antigen remains unidentified. The data stem from a study of beta chain features in type 1 diabetes. Looking at the study overall: The patient and healthy donor groups were comparable for age, gender and cell yields. Examined across all samples were around 110 million sorted cells.

Study results and caveats: Reduced insertions and increased deletions marked VDJ junctions in type 1 diabetes patients.

The whole isolated RNA underwent reverse transcription, so sequencing captured expressed TCRB transcripts. Samples of naive, central memory and regulatory T cells yielded a mean of about 3.57 million reads. Sequencing used immunoSEQ multiplex PCR; TCRdb keeps in-frame clones, though not all of them. The top ten clones hold around 0.095% of a sample with fewer than 650,000 clones, less than 20% of them seen once. The CDR3 is 16 amino acids. Per the germline V gene, CDR1 is SGHTA and CDR2 is FQGNSA. J was trimmed by 0 bases and V by 0 bases; bases with no gene match: 5. This chain links TRBV7-2 with TRBJ2-7; 7 bases align to TRBD2. Sequenced input: naive CD4+ T cells from blood. This TCR was sampled from a man aged 18 to 30 in good health. CDR3 in amino acids: CASSLAAGLSSYEQYF. The CDR3 DNA follows: TGTGCCAGCAGCTTAGCAGCGGGGCTAAGCTCCTACGAGCAGTACTTC.